The 19 T cell receptor beta chains below all came from one sample that was sequenced in a study of breast tumors, draining lymph nodes, adjacent tissues. Each CDR3 protein gets one entry after TCRdb re-called the multiplex PCR reads with MiXCR. The repertoire holds some 200,000 distinct CDR3 sequences, with around 33% as singletons. Breast cancer patients provided tissue from their axillary draining lymph nodes. Sequencing input: axillary lymph node tissue. The receptors derive from a female donor with breast cancer. Some clones in this sample may be carry-over from other donors' samples.

This clonotype has ten or more counts. CDR3 region: CASSVDLRGDYGYTF. The DNA for the CDR3 is TGTGCCAGTAGTGTGGACCTCCGGGGGGACTATGGCTACACCTTC. The J gene is TRBJ1-2, the V gene TRBV19, with a tentative D call TRBD1 (5 bases). Per the germline V gene, CDR1 is LNHDA and CDR2 is SQIVND (reference sequence). Trimming cost V 5 bases and J 3 bases, with 16 bases left between them. This CDR3 region has 15 residues.

There are many counts of this clonotype. V is TRBV20-1 and J is TRBJ2-7; 7 nucleotides line up with TRBD2. V lost 5 bases, J lost 4 bases, and 17 bases stayed unmatched. This CDR3 has 16 residues. Per germline, CDR1 DFQATT and CDR2 SNEGSKA (reference sequence). The DNA of the CDR3 is TGCAGTGCTCACTTCCCTGGTGCGGGAGAGGTATACGAGCAGTACTTC. Protein sequence: CSAHFPGAGEVYEQYF.

This clonotype was seen many times. The J gene is TRBJ2-7, the V gene TRBV12-3 or TRBV12-4; the D gene is possibly TRBD1 (5 bases). The V end lost 3 bases, the J end lost 5 bases, and 8 bases lay between the germline ends. There are 12 residues in the CDR3. CDR3 residues: CASSFLGDEQYF. Here the CDR3 DNA reads TGTGCCAGCAGTTTCCTAGGGGACGAGCAGTACTTC.

On this clonotype: This may be a read error, as it is one base from a much larger clone. The J gene is TRBJ1-2, the V gene TRBV6-5; D gene unclear. CDR1 is MNHEY and CDR2 is SVGAGI in the germline V gene. V lost 1 base and J lost 4, with 13 bases in between. The CDR3 totals 15 residues. For the CDR3, the DNA is TGTGCCAGCAGTTACTTGAGATGGGAGTTCTATGGCTACACCTTC. This gives the protein CASSYLRWEFYGYTF.

This clonotype was seen a handful of times. This chain joins TRBV6-5 and TRBJ2-7, with D maybe TRBD1 (5 bases). This CDR3 contains 13 residues. Germline CDR1 reads MNHEY; CDR2 reads SVGAGI. Trimming shortened V by 5 bases and J by 3 bases, and 11 bases separated the two germline ends. CDR3: CASSHARDYEQYF. CDR3 DNA: TGTGCCAGCAGTCACGCCAGGGACTACGAGCAGTACTTC.

The J gene is TRBJ2-1, the V gene TRBV29-1, with TRBD1 identical over 8 bases. The CDR3 consists of 15 residues. V lost 4 bases and J lost 6; bases outside the gene matches: 11. The germline CDR1 and CDR2 sequences are SQVTM and ANQGSEA. The CDR3 sequence is CSVVYYLGTGNEQFF. The CDR3 DNA reads TGCAGCGTTGTTTACTACTTAGGGACAGGCAATGAGCAGTTCTTC.

J is TRBJ1-1 and V is TRBV3-1, with D possibly TRBD1 on 5 matching bases. Deletions cut 2 bases from V and 1 base from J, with 8 bases between. This CDR3 has 14 amino acids. Per germline, CDR1 LGHDT and CDR2 YNNKEL (reference sequence). In DNA form, the CDR3 reads TGTGCCAGCAGCCAACTAACAGGGAACACTGAAGCTTTCTTT. This encodes CASSQLTGNTEAFF.

This clonotype was seen at least ten times. The rearrangement uses TRBV6-6 and TRBJ1-6; no reliable D call. Germline CDR1 MNHNY, CDR2 SVGAGI (reference sequence). V gave up 0 bases and J gave up 4 bases, with 10 bases separating them. The CDR3 totals 16 residues. CDR3 protein: CASSYSQELYNSPLHF. CDR3 nucleotide sequence: TGTGCCAGCAGTTACTCGCAGGAATTGTATAATTCACCCCTCCACTTT.

Concerning this clonotype: This sequence may be a read error, since a much larger clone differs from it by one base. The chain uses TRBV5-6 and TRBJ2-1, with 8 nucleotides matching TRBD1. Germline V gives CDR1 SGHDT, CDR2 YYEEEE. The CDR3 runs 16 residues. The ends lost 4 bases at V and 5 bases at J; junction bases unmatched: 11. CDR3 nucleotide sequence: TGTGCCAGCAGCCAGACAGGGGCCCCGTCGCACAATGAGCAGTTCTTC. It codes for CASSQTGAPSHNEQFF. Filled out from reference TRBV5-6 and TRBJ2-1, the complete variable domain reads DAGVTQSPTHLIKTRGQQVTLRCSPKSGHDTVSWYQQALGQGPQFIFQYYEEEERQRGNFPDRFSGHQFPNYSSELNVNALLLGDSALYLCASSQTGAPSHNEQFFGPGTRLTVL.

The chain carries TRBV5-5 and TRBJ2-7, with D unclear. The CDR3 totals 13 residues. Germline CDR1 and CDR2: SGHKS and YYEKEE (reference sequence). V dropped 5 bases and J dropped 2 bases, with 11 bases sitting between them. As DNA, the CDR3 is TGTGCCAGCAGAATGAAAGGGACCTACGAGCAGTACTTC. Amino acids: CASRMKGTYEQYF.

This clonotype was counted ten times or more. The chain recombines TRBV30 with TRBJ2-2; no firm D call. There are 12 residues in the CDR3. V was clipped by 4 bases and J by 4 bases, with 7 bases between them. From germline, CDR1 is GTSNPN and CDR2 SVGIG (reference sequence). The CDR3 sequence is CAWTPGTGELFF. CDR3 bases: TGTGCCTGGACCCCGGGCACCGGGGAGCTGTTTTTT.

There are many counts of this clonotype. The chain employs TRBV3-1 and TRBJ2-3; D gene uncertain. The germline V and J ends were trimmed by 1 base and 4 bases, with 9 bases remaining between them. Germline V lookup: CDR1 LGHDT, CDR2 YNNKEL (reference sequence). This CDR3 comprises 14 residues. The CDR3 region has the DNA TGTGCCAGCAGCCAAGCTCTAGGGTCAGATACGCAGTATTTT. It translates to CASSQALGSDTQYF.

This clonotype showed up just a few times. Being one base from a much bigger clone, this may be a read error. This sequence joins TRBV6-5 and TRBJ2-7; 8 positions agree with TRBD2. Germline loops: CDR1 MNHEY, CDR2 SVGAGI. This CDR3 spans 15 amino acids. J gave up 3 bases and V 5 bases, and 9 bases lay outside the gene matches. The CDR3 coding sequence is TGTGCCAGCAGTCCTAATAGCGGGGCCCGCTACGAGCAGTACTTC. Translation gives CASSPNSGARYEQYF.

In its sample, this clonotype was seen many times. CDR3 amino acids: CASKGGGGSSYEQYF. As DNA, the CDR3 is TGCGCCAGCAAGGGTGGGGGGGGGAGCTCCTACGAGCAGTACTTC. The rearrangement uses TRBV5-1 and TRBJ2-7, with 7 bases identical to TRBD2. This CDR3 has 15 amino acids. Germline-derived CDR1 and CDR2 are SGHRS and YFSETQ. The V gene end was trimmed by 6 bases and the J gene end by 0 bases; junction bases not matched to a gene: 9. The full variable domain, completed using reference TRBV5-1 and TRBJ2-7, is KAGVTQTPRYLIKTRGQQVTLSCSPISGHRSVSWYQQTPGQGLQFLFEYFSETQRNKGNFPGRFSGRQFSNSRSEMNVSTLELGDSALYLCASKGGGGSSYEQYFGPGTRLTVT.

This clonotype was seen at least ten times. The chain combines TRBV5-1 with TRBJ1-2; D is uncertain. Between the trimmed V and J ends, which lost 4 bases and 4 bases, there was a span of 17 bases. Germline V gives CDR1 SGHRS, CDR2 YFSETQ. CDR3 length: 15 amino acids. For the CDR3, the DNA is TGCGCCAGCAGCCCCCGACCCTCCTCTAGCTATGGCTACACCTTC. This encodes CASSPRPSSSYGYTF.

This clonotype has at least ten counts. This chain uses TRBV4-3 with TRBJ2-3; 9 nucleotides line up with TRBD2. V trimming: 0 bases; J trimming: 5 bases; junction bases outside the gene matches: 0. The germline V gene has CDR1 LGHNA and CDR2 YSLEER. The CDR3 loop spans 14 amino acids. CDR3 coding DNA: TGCGCCAGCAGCCAAGAAGCGGGAGGAGATACGCAGTATTTT. Its translation is CASSQEAGGDTQYF.

There are a few counts of this clonotype. A much larger clone differs from this one at a single base, so this may be a read error. The chain employs TRBV5-6 and TRBJ2-7; D unresolved. Germline V CDR1 and CDR2: SGHDT, YYEEEE. The CDR3 has 14 residues. Between the trimmed V and J ends, which lost 7 bases and 3 bases, there was a span of 17 bases. Here the CDR3 reads CASSHRWASYEQYF. DNA for the CDR3: TGTGCCAGCTCCCACCGTTGGGCCAGCTACGAGCAGTACTTC.

This clonotype was recorded a few times. The chain is built from TRBV3-1 and TRBJ2-1; a weak D match, TRBD2 (6 bases). The V and J ends lost 2 bases and 6 bases respectively, with 11 bases between them. The length of the CDR3 is 14 residues. The germline V gene has CDR1 LGHDT and CDR2 YNNKEL (reference sequence). DNA for the CDR3: TGTGCCAGCAGCCAATCTCTAGCGATCAATGAGCAGTTCTTC. Amino acids: CASSQSLAINEQFF.

This clonotype was counted ten times or more. The chain employs TRBV20-1 and TRBJ2-7, with 9 nucleotides matching TRBD2. The CDR3 loop spans 14 amino acids. V lost 6 bases, J lost 2 bases, and 8 bases stayed unmatched. In germline, CDR1 is DFQATT, CDR2 SNEGSKA (reference sequence). The CDR3: CSAPSGGNTYEQYF. The CDR3 DNA is TGCAGTGCCCCAAGCGGGGGGAACACCTACGAGCAGTACTTC.